These 27 T cell receptor beta chains share one sample of origin, sequenced in a study of blood T cell repertoires in COVID-19. Sequencing was performed with immunoSEQ multiplex PCR; in TCRdb, only in-frame clones are kept and a portion is missing. The sample contains 250,000 or so clones, roughly 84% of which appear only once. The material sequenced was peripheral blood. The receptors were sampled from a man aged 40-55 years who had recovered from COVID-19.

This chain links TRBV19 with TRBJ2-7; 10 bases are a match to TRBD1. Germline CDR1 LNHDA, CDR2 SQIVND (reference sequence). The CDR3 runs to 14 residues. V was clipped by 3 bases and J by 7 bases; unmatched bases: 6. CDR3 in DNA: TGTGCCAGTAGTATGGGACAGGGGAGTTTGGAGCAGTACTTC. It specifies CASSMGQGSLEQYF.

The chain joins TRBV29-1 to TRBJ1-2; D remains unclear. Per the germline V gene, CDR1 is SQVTM and CDR2 is ANQGSEA. The CDR3 has 13 amino acids. V lost 5 bases, J lost 3 bases, and 13 bases lay in between. The CDR3 bases are TGCAGCGTTCCAAACTCGGGGTACTATGGCTACACCTTC. Translated: CSVPNSGYYGYTF.

The J gene is TRBJ2-7, the V gene TRBV10-2; 7 nucleotides line up with TRBD1. Germline V gene sequence: CDR1 WSHSY, CDR2 SAAADI. CDR3 length equals 14 residues. J gave up 0 bases and V 3 bases, and 2 bases lay outside the gene matches. As DNA, the CDR3 is TGCGCCAGCAGTGACGAGGGGGCCTCCTACGAGCAGTACTTC. It specifies CASSDEGASYEQYF.

V and J are TRBV19 and TRBJ1-3, with 9 bases matching TRBD1. This CDR3 has 16 amino acids. V shed 1 base, J shed 4 bases, and the junction held 5 bases outside the gene matches. Germline values: CDR1 LNHDA, CDR2 SQIVND (reference sequence). The CDR3 DNA sequence: TGTGCCAGTAGTATAGTTCCGACAGGGGGAGGAAACACCATATATTTT. Its translation: CASSIVPTGGGNTIYF.

The chain uses TRBV2 and TRBJ2-3; 8 bases map to TRBD2. This CDR3 region has 16 residues. Looked up from germline, CDR1 is SNHLY and CDR2 is FYNNEI. After removal of 1 base from V and 2 bases from J, the junction contained 5 bases not matched to a gene. The CDR3 coding sequence is TGTGCCAGCAGTGAAGTTAGCGGGGACCTCACAGATACGCAGTATTTT. Translating it yields CASSEVSGDLTDTQYF.

V gene TRBV7-2 combines with J gene TRBJ1-2; maybe TRBD1 (6 bases). V lost 4 bases and J 6 bases, leaving 15 bases between the germline ends. The CDR3 length is 14 residues. CDR1 SGHTA and CDR2 FQGNSA come from the germline V gene. The CDR3 here is CASSSRPGVHGYTF. CDR3 sequence (DNA): TGTGCCAGCAGCTCTCGACCAGGGGTCCATGGCTACACCTTC.

The V call is TRBV4-3, the J call TRBJ2-3, with 7 bases that match TRBD1. Unmatched junction bases numbered 5, after V lost 4 bases and J lost 4 bases. CDR3 length: 14 residues. CDR1 is LGHNA, CDR2 YSLEER, per germline. This CDR3 is CASSRLTGADTQYF. CDR3 bases: TGCGCCAGCAGCCGCCTAACAGGGGCAGATACGCAGTATTTT.

CDR3 region: CASSVGEGVGYDYGYTF. The CDR3 DNA follows: TGTGCCAGCAGCGTAGGGGAGGGGGTTGGTTATGACTATGGCTACACCTTC. The genes are TRBV9 and TRBJ1-2; weak D call: TRBD1 (6 bases). V was clipped by 0 bases and J by 3 bases, with 18 bases between them. The CDR3 runs to 17 residues. CDR1 SGDLS and CDR2 YYNGEE come from the germline V gene. The full variable domain, rest sourced from reference TRBV9 and TRBJ1-2, is DSGVTQTPKHLITATGQRVTLRCSPRSGDLSVYWYQQSLDQGLQFLIQYYNGEERAKGNILERFSAQQFPDLHSELNLSSLELGDSALYFCASSVGEGVGYDYGYTFGSGTRLTVV.

The CDR3 protein is CASSPSIAGSSYEQYF. In DNA form, the CDR3 reads TGTGCCAGCAGCCCAAGCATAGCGGGTAGCTCCTACGAGCAGTACTTC. V usage is TRBV9 and J usage is TRBJ2-7; TRBD2 matches at 7 bases. J was trimmed by 0 bases and V by 4 bases; bases with no gene match: 10. There are 16 residues in the CDR3. Per the germline V gene, CDR1 is SGDLS and CDR2 is YYNGEE.

The J gene is TRBJ1-4, the V gene TRBV2; D is ambiguous. V was shortened by 2 bases and J by 5 bases, with 6 bases between the two germline ends. CDR1 SNHLY and CDR2 FYNNEI come from the germline V gene. The CDR3 contains 13 residues. CDR3 residues: CASSEFRNEKLFF. CDR3 DNA: TGTGCCAGCAGTGAATTCCGGAATGAAAAACTGTTTTTT. Supplemented by reference TRBV2 and TRBJ1-4, the full variable domain reads EPEVTQTPSHQVTQMGQEVILRCVPISNHLYFYWYRQILGQKVEFLVSFYNNEISEKSEIFDDQFSVERPDGSNFTLKIRSTKLEDSAMYFCASSEFRNEKLFFGSGTQLSVL.

The V call is TRBV10-3, the J call TRBJ1-1; D remains unclear. Looked up from germline, CDR1 is ENHRY and CDR2 is SYGVKD. Trimming stripped 8 bases from V and 2 bases from J, with 9 bases between. The CDR3 consists of 12 residues. CDR3 in amino acids: CAIGYSNTEAFF. The CDR3 DNA reads TGTGCCATCGGGTACAGTAACACTGAAGCTTTCTTT.

Only a few counts were recorded for this clone. The CDR3 spells CASSFGRGNSYEQYF. In DNA, the CDR3 is TGTGCCAGCAGCTTCGGGAGGGGGAACTCTTACGAGCAGTACTTC. This sequence joins TRBV7-2 and TRBJ2-7; the match to TRBD2 covers 8 bases. The CDR3 loop spans 15 amino acids. CDR1 is SGHTA, CDR2 FQGNSA, per germline. V dropped 3 bases and J dropped 4; count of bases not matched to a gene: 8.

The rearrangement uses TRBV30 and TRBJ2-7; D might be TRBD1 (7 bases). Germline assignment: CDR1 GTSNPN and CDR2 SVGIG (reference sequence). Trimming took off 3 bases at V and 6 bases at J, with 12 bases between the two ends. The CDR3 has 12 amino acids. CDR3 bases: TGTGCCTGGAGATACAGGGGAGGCGAGCAGTACTTC. This translates into CAWRYRGGEQYF.

The rearrangement links TRBV29-1 to TRBJ1-2; 7 bases are a match to TRBD1. Germline CDR1 is SQVTM and CDR2 is ANQGSEA. The V and J ends lost 5 bases and 3 bases, in that order; junction bases with no gene match: 9. The CDR3 contains 14 residues. CDR3 DNA: TGCAGCGTTCCGAGGGGGCGACGTCACTATGGCTACACCTTC. Protein: CSVPRGRRHYGYTF.

This chain joins TRBV6-5 and TRBJ2-7; D unclear. The V gene's germline CDR1 is MNHEY and CDR2 SVGAGI. Trimming cost V 6 bases and J 3 bases, with 6 bases left between them. The CDR3 loop spans 11 amino acids. CDR3 amino acids: CASSRSYEQYF. For the CDR3, the DNA is TGTGCCAGCAGCCGCAGCTACGAGCAGTACTTC.

The CDR3 protein is CASKREAFYNEQFF. Written as DNA, the CDR3 is TGTGCCAGCAAGCGGGAGGCCTTCTACAATGAGCAGTTCTTC. The chain links TRBV2 to TRBJ2-1; 9 nucleotides agree with TRBD2. Germline trimming cut 7 bases from V and 3 bases from J; bases unmatched to any gene: 4. The CDR3 loop spans 14 amino acids. Germline V lookup: CDR1 SNHLY, CDR2 FYNNEI.

The rearrangement links TRBV10-3 to TRBJ2-3; TRBD1 is a possible D gene (6 bases). The CDR3 has 18 residues. V dropped 8 bases and J dropped 0 bases, with 24 bases sitting between them. The germline gives CDR1 ENHRY, CDR2 SYGVKD. CDR3: CAIGDTEGRDTSTDTQYF. The CDR3 coding sequence is TGTGCCATCGGGGACACTGAGGGGCGAGACACTAGCACAGATACGCAGTATTTT.

The chain carries TRBV6-2 or TRBV6-3 and TRBJ2-7; TRBD1 matches 9 bases. The germline CDR1 and CDR2 sequences are MNHEY and SVGEGT. The CDR3 length is 15 residues. V shed 5 bases and J 0 bases; nucleotides not matched to a gene: 5. CDR3 in amino acids: CASSTGTGISYEQYF. CDR3 sequence (DNA): TGTGCCAGCAGTACCGGGACAGGGATCTCCTACGAGCAGTACTTC.

The chain couples TRBV9 to TRBJ2-3; 11 positions agree with TRBD2. The length of the CDR3 is 14 residues. Trimming removed 7 bases from V and 0 bases from J; junction bases left unmatched: 1. Germline loops: CDR1 SGDLS, CDR2 YYNGEE. The CDR3: CASASGGSTDTQYF. In nucleotides, the CDR3 is TGTGCCAGCGCTAGCGGGGGGAGCACAGATACGCAGTATTTT.

The rearrangement uses TRBV5-6 and TRBJ2-3; no firm D call. The CDR3 sequence is 13 residues long. Germline V gives CDR1 SGHDT, CDR2 YYEEEE. V was trimmed by 3 bases and J by 5 bases, leaving 10 bases between them. The CDR3 nucleotides are TGTGCCAGCAGCTCCCGAGTGGTAGATACGCAGTATTTT. Its protein is CASSSRVVDTQYF.

This clone was counted a few times. The rearrangement joins TRBV7-9 to TRBJ2-7; 12 bases match TRBD1. CDR3 length equals 15 residues. J gave up 7 bases and V 4 bases, and 8 bases lay outside the gene matches. Germline V gene sequence: CDR1 SEHNR, CDR2 FQNEAQ (reference sequence). The DNA for the CDR3 is TGTGCCAGCAGCTCTGGGACAGGGGGCCTTTGGGAGCAGTACTTC. Its translation: CASSSGTGGLWEQYF.

The chain carries TRBV4-1 and TRBJ1-2, with 11 bases that match TRBD1. The V gene end was trimmed by 4 bases and the J gene end by 0 bases; junction bases not matched to a gene: 7. This CDR3 is 17 amino acids long. CDR1 and CDR2 (germline): MGHRA, YSYEKL. The CDR3 protein is CASSPGQGALANYGYTF. The CDR3 DNA is TGCGCCAGCAGCCCCGGACAGGGGGCCTTAGCTAACTATGGCTACACCTTC.

This rearrangement joins TRBV9 to TRBJ1-1; D may be TRBD1 (6 bases). Between the trimmed V and J ends, which lost 6 bases and 0 bases, there was a span of 24 bases. This CDR3 is built from 18 residues. CDR1 and CDR2 (germline): SGDLS, YYNGEE. DNA of the CDR3: TGTGCCAGCAACCCGACCCAGGCTTCAGGGGAGCTGAACACTGAAGCTTTCTTT. Encoded protein: CASNPTQASGELNTEAFF.

The sample holds one count of this clone. The chain is built from TRBV6-2 or TRBV6-3 and TRBJ2-3, with D possibly matching TRBD1 (6 bases). V gave up 4 bases and J gave up 5 bases, with 19 bases separating them. The CDR3 consists of 16 residues. Germline CDR1 and CDR2: MNHEY and SVGEGT. CDR3 coding DNA: TGTGCCAGCAGTTCGCCCGACAGGCTTTTTGAAGATACGCAGTATTTT. Protein sequence: CASSSPDRLFEDTQYF.

V usage is TRBV30 and J usage is TRBJ2-1; 10 bases agree with TRBD1. In germline, CDR1 is GTSNPN, CDR2 SVGIG (reference sequence). The CDR3 length is 18 residues. V shed 1 base and J 2 bases; nucleotides not matched to a gene: 11. In DNA form, the CDR3 reads TGTGCCTGGAGTGCATTTCACCGGGACAGGGGACCCTACAATGAGCAGTTCTTC. Protein: CAWSAFHRDRGPYNEQFF. The variable domain in full, with the rest retrieved from reference TRBV30 and TRBJ2-1, is SQTIHQWPATLVQPVGSPLSLECTVEGTSNPNLYWYRQAAGRGLQLLFYSVGIGQISSEVPQNLSASRPQDRQFILSSKKLLLSDSGFYLCAWSAFHRDRGPYNEQFFGPGTRLTVL.

This chain uses TRBV6-1 with TRBJ2-5; TRBD2 matches at 10 bases. CDR1 and CDR2 from the germline V gene are MNHNS and SASEGT. The ends lost 3 bases at V and 1 base at J; junction bases unmatched: 2. The CDR3 sequence is 15 residues long. CDR3 sequence: CASSDSGGSQETQYF. DNA of the CDR3: TGTGCCAGCAGTGATAGCGGGGGGTCCCAAGAGACCCAGTACTTC.

The rearrangement joins TRBV6-2 or TRBV6-3 to TRBJ2-2; 14 bases agree with TRBD2. Germline trimming cut 5 bases from V and 4 bases from J; bases unmatched to any gene: 6. The CDR3 covers 17 residues. CDR1 is MNHEY and CDR2 is SVGEGT in the germline V gene. The DNA of the CDR3 is TGTGCCAGCAGTGGACTAGCGGGAGGCCGGGGCACCGGGGAGCTGTTTTTT. Translated, it gives CASSGLAGGRGTGELFF.